A selection of T cell receptor beta chains follows, all from one sample in a study of sequential checkpoint blockade in melanoma. The repertoire was sequenced with immunoSEQ multiplex PCR; TCRdb's copy has only in-frame clones and lacks some. This sample has about 18,000 clones, with approximately 26% found just once. Sequenced material: tumor tissue (inferred from file names), taken from a patient given nivolumab and ipilimumab in sequence. Receptors originate from a human donor with melanoma. CDR3s include the opening cysteine and the closing phenylalanine or tryptophan.

J,V,CDR3
TRBJ2-7,TRBV6-8,CASSRRGGLIEQYF
TRBJ2-7,TRBV4-1,CASSQEGTGAYEQYF
TRBJ2-5,TRBV9,CASKFGDGYQETQYF
TRBJ2-2,TRBV11-3,CASSLEVPGGELFF
TRBJ2-7,TRBV6-8,CAIGSVSGYEQYF
TRBJ1-4,TRBV25-1,CASSGWTGRNEKLFF
TRBJ2-5,TRBV6-8,CASSFRSGSGGETQYF
TRBJ2-1,TRBV19,CASTPLALSYNEQFF
TRBJ1-2,TRBV14,CASSQDQQGVGYTF
TRBJ1-1,TRBV18,CASSPRPANTEAFF
TRBJ2-1,TRBV30,CACLSARRVNEQFF
TRBJ1-1,TRBV19,CASSVTVRNTEAFF
TRBJ2-3,TRBV5-1,CASSSFLLTSGQDTQYF
TRBJ1-1,TRBV5-1,CASTLASIGENTEAFF
TRBJ1-2,TRBV19,CASTPGAGFYGYTF
TRBJ2-7,TRBV28,CASRLPGVDEQYF
TRBJ2-2,TRBV6-8,CASISPDTGELFF
TRBJ2-5,TRBV19,CASSKVASGRGETQYF
TRBJ1-5,TRBV18,CASSPEHANQPQHF
TRBJ2-3,TRBV11-3,CASTLGSGGSTDTQYF
TRBJ2-5,TRBV11-3,CASSTGQHQETQYF
TRBJ1-2,TRBV27,CASRLQDPLGGYTF
TRBJ1-2,TRBV7-6,CASTRGQGDYGYTF
TRBJ2-7,TRBV11-3,CASSFPDRGLYEQYF
TRBJ2-7,TRBV11-3,CASRPGLAGGEQYF
TRBJ2-7,TRBV29-1,CSVEGGGTYEQYF
TRBJ2-7,TRBV28,CASYDRDRGTYEQYF
TRBJ1-2,TRBV9,CASSPEGLARGYTF
TRBJ1-1,TRBV28,CASSLNLGGAFF
TRBJ2-6,TRBV15,CATTIPQGATGANVLTF